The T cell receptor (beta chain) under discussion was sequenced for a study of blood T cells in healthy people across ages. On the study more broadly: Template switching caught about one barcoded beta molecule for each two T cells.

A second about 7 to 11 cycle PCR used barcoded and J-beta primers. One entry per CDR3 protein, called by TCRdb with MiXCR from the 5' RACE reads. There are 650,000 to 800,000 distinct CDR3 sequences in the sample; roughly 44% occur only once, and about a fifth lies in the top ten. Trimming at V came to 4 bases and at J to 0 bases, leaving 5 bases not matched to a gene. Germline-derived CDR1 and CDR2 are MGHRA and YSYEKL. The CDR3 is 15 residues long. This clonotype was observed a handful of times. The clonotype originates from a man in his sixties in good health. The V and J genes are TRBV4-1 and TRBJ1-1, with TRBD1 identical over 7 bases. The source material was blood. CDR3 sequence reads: CASSPTRGLNTEAFF. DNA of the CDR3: TGCGCCAGCAGCCCCACCAGGGGGTTGAACACTGAAGCTTTCTTT.